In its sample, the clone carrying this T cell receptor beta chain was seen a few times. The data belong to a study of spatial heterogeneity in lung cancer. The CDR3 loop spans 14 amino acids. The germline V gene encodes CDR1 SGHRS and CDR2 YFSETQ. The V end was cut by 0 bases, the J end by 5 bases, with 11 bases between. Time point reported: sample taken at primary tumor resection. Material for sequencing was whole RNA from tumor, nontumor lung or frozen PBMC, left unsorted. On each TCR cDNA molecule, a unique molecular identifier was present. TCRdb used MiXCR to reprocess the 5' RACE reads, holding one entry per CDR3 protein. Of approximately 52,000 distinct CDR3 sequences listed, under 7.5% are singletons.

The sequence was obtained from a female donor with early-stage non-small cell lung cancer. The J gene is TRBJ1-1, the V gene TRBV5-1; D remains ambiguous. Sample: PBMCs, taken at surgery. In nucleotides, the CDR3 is TGCGCCAGCAGCTTGGAGGGAGTGATTACTGAAGCTTTCTTT. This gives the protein CASSLEGVITEAFF.